Detailed here is one TCR beta chain. The antigen remains undetermined. The data belong to a study of cytomegalovirus exposure and HLA in healthy donors. Turning to the study itself: In an early release, HLA-typed donors contributed approximately 80 million unique TCR sequences. The study's findings and limits: Using a false discovery rate of 0.05, a later analysis showed that some 16,000 TCR beta sequences were associated with HLA alleles. There were some public TCRs occurring in many donors, but most TCR sequences were rare.

Germline V gives CDR1 SGHTA, CDR2 FQGNSA. Trimming cost V 5 bases and J 12 bases; bases outside gene matches: 7. The CDR3 is 12 residues long. PCR used 60 Vbeta primers and 13 Jbeta primers. Some clones are missing from TCRdb's copy, which holds only in-frame ones; the method was immunoSEQ multiplex PCR. The repertoire consists of approximately 130,000 clones, with 65% to 85% occurring once and the leading ten covering around 1.2%. The chain links TRBV7-2 to TRBJ2-5, with 9 bases identical to TRBD2. Input material: PBMCs. This sequence was found in a man aged 45-65 years in good health and CMV-seronegative. The CDR3 here is CASSRQLAGKYF. The CDR3 DNA reads TGTGCCAGCAGCCGACAACTAGCGGGCAAGTACTTC.